These T cell receptor beta chains were read from a single sample in a study of cytomegalovirus exposure and HLA in healthy donors. Sequenced by immunoSEQ multiplex PCR; TCRdb stores in-frame clones only, minus some. The sample shows 150,000 to 200,000 clones, about three quarters of them seen only once. The source material was PBMCs. Every receptor here comes from a woman aged 40 to 55 in good health and CMV-seronegative. CDR3s leave out the opening cysteine and the closing phenylalanine or tryptophan. Each record gives: V gene, J gene, CDR3 protein.

TRBV7-8	TRBJ2-7	ASRGTIAYEQY
TRBV5-4	TRBJ1-1	ASSPRDRGMNTEAF
TRBV27	TRBJ1-5	ASSSGGGVQPQH
TRBV7-9	TRBJ1-5	ASSGEVGGGALGNQPQH
TRBV27	TRBJ1-2	ASSRSQGEGYT
TRBV2	TRBJ1-2	ASREDREYGYT
TRBV7-2	TRBJ1-3	ASHSGNTIY
TRBV11-3	TRBJ1-4	ASSLRQAGDEKLF
TRBV2	TRBJ1-4	ASRRVEKLF
TRBV7-9	TRBJ1-1	ASSLAGGWAEAF
TRBV7-9	TRBJ2-1	ASSLSGSSYNEQF
TRBV6-1	TRBJ2-5	ASSAIPGTSGESQY
TRBV18	TRBJ1-1	ASSPRTDGTEAF
TRBV7-7	TRBJ2-3	ASSLVQADTQY
TRBV9	TRBJ2-5	ASSTRGGFQETQY
TRBV19	TRBJ2-4	ASSVNRAAKNIQY
TRBV11-3	TRBJ1-1	ASSLPGGPVTEAF
TRBV6-1	TRBJ2-5	ASRETGGLQETQY
TRBV11-3	TRBJ1-2	ASSHRGEGHYGYT
TRBV5-1	TRBJ1-2	ASSTTGTATNYGYT
TRBV7-3	TRBJ2-1	ASSLGLASYNEQF
TRBV5-6	TRBJ2-5	ASSLSRETQY
TRBV19	TRBJ2-2	ASRQNTGELF
TRBV5-1	TRBJ2-1	ASSSDRANEQF
TRBV14	TRBJ2-5	ASSLLSETQY
TRBV5-4	TRBJ2-7	ASGRDSFYEQY
TRBV5-6	TRBJ1-2	ASSLGSVGGANYGYT
TRBV5-4	TRBJ2-5	ASSLQGARETQY
TRBV15	TRBJ1-5	ATSRVGGLEAQH
TRBV7-2	TRBJ2-2	ASSLSGGAGGGELF
TRBV5-6	TRBJ2-3	ASSAAPTDTQY
TRBV7-8	TRBJ2-1	ASSSKTSGFTGNNEQF
TRBV4-3	TRBJ1-6	ASSQDQNSPLH
TRBV5-1	TRBJ2-1	ASGQDSSYNEQF
TRBV6-1	TRBJ1-2	ASSLGDRMGYT
TRBV28	TRBJ2-3	ASSLEGLAYTDTQY
TRBV18	TRBJ1-2	ASSSPQDRIYGYT
TRBV5-1	TRBJ1-2	ASSLVGDSYGYT
TRBV5-6	TRBJ1-1	ASSLADRNTEAF
TRBV10-2	TRBJ2-1	ASSEGLAGSNEQF
TRBV4-3	TRBJ2-2	ASSPSGVDTGELF
TRBV19	TRBJ1-1	ASSFRGTANTEAF
TRBV18	TRBJ2-1	ASSLTGTEDNEQF
TRBV7-3	TRBJ2-5	ASSLGGQGQETQY
TRBV28	TRBJ2-7	ASEGESGSREQY